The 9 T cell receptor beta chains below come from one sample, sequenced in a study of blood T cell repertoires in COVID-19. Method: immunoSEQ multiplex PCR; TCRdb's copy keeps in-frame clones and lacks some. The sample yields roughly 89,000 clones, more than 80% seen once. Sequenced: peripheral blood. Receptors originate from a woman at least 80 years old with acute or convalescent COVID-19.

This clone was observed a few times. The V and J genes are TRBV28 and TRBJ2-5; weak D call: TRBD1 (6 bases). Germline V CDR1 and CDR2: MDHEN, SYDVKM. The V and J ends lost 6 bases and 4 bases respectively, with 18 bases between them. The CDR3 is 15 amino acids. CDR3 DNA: TGTGCCAGCAGCACCCCGACAGGAGAGGTAGAGACCCAGTACTTC. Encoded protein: CASSTPTGEVETQYF.

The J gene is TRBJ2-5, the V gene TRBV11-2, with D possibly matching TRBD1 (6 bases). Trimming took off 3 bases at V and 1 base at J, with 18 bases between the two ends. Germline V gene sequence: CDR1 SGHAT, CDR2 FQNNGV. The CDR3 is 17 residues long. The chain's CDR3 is CASSFATGWGSQETQYF. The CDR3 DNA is TGTGCCAGCAGCTTTGCCACAGGGTGGGGGTCCCAAGAGACCCAGTACTTC.

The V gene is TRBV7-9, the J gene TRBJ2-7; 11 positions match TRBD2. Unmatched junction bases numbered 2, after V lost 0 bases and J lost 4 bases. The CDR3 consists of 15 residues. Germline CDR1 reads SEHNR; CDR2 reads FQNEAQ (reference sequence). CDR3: CASSLATSGVYEQYF. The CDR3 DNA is TGTGCCAGCAGCTTAGCGACTAGCGGGGTATACGAGCAGTACTTC.

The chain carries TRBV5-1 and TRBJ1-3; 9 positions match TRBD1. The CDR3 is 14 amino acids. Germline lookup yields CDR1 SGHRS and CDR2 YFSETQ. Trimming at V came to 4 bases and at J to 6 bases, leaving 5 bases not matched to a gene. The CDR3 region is CASSPRTGANTIYF. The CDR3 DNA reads TGCGCCAGCAGCCCTAGGACAGGGGCAAACACCATATATTTT.

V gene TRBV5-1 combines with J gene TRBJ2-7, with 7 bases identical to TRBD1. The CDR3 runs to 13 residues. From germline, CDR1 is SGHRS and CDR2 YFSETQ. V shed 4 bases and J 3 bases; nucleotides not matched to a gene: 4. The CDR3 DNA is TGCGCCAGCAGCGGGGACAGTCGCTACGAGCAGTACTTC. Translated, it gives CASSGDSRYEQYF.

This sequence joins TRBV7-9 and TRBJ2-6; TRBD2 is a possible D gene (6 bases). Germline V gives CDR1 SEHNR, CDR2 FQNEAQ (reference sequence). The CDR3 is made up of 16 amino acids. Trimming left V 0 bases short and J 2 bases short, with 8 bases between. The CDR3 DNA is TGTGCCAGCAGCTTAGCTGGCGGGGCTGGGGCCAACGTCCTGACTTTC. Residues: CASSLAGGAGANVLTF.

The CDR3 region has the DNA TGTGCCAGTAGTCTAGCGGGGGGTACCACCGGGGAGCTGTTTTTT. Amino acid sequence: CASSLAGGTTGELFF. The chain links TRBV19 to TRBJ2-2; 11 nucleotides agree with TRBD2. The junction had 3 bases not matched to a gene; V was cut back by 5 bases and J by 4 bases. The CDR3 has 15 amino acids. Germline V lookup: CDR1 LNHDA, CDR2 SQIVND (reference sequence).

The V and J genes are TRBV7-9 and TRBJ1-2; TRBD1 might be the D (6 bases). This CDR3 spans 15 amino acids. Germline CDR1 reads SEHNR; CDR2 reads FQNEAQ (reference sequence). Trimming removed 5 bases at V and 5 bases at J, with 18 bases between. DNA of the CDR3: TGTGCCAGCAGCCAACTAAGCGACAGGTCTTATGGCTACACCTTC. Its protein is CASSQLSDRSYGYTF.

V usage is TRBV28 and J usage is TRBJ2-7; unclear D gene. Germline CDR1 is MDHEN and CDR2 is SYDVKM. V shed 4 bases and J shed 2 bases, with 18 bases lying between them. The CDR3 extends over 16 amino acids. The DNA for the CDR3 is TGTGCCAGCAGTTCCCTGGCCTCCCAGAGCGCCTACGAGCAGTACTTC. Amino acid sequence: CASSSLASQSAYEQYF.